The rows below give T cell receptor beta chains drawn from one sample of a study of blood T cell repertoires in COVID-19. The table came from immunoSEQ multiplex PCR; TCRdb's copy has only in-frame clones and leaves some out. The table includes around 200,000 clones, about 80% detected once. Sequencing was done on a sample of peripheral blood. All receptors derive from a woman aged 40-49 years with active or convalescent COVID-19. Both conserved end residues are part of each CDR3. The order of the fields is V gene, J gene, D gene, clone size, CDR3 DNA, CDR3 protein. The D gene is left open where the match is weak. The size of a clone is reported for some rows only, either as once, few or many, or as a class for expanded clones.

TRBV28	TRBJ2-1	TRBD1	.	TGTGCCAGCAGTTTGAGCGTATCAAGGACAGGGGGTCGGTACAATGAGCAGTTCTTC	CASSLSVSRTGGRYNEQFF
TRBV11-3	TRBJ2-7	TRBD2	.	TGTGCCAGCAGCGCATATGGTCTAGCGGGGGGAATCTACGAGCAGTACTTC	CASSAYGLAGGIYEQYF
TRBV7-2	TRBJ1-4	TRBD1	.	TGTGCCAGCAGCTTAGGGGACAGGGCTAGGCATGACGGAAAACTGTTTTTT	CASSLGDRARHDGKLFF
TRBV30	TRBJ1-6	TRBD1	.	TGTGCCTGGAGGGACAGGTGGGATTCACCCCTCCACTTT	CAWRDRWDSPLHF
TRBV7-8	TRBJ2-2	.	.	TGTGCCAGCAGCCAGGTCGGGGGAGGTTGGGCCACCGGGGAGCTGTTTTTT	CASSQVGGGWATGELFF
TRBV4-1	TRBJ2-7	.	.	TGCGCCAGCAGCCAAGGCCCCAGACGGACACAGCTACAGTACGAGCAGTACTTC	CASSQGPRRTQLQYEQYF
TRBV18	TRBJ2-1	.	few	TGTGCCAGCTCACCCCGAGGGCAAAGCTCCTACAATGAGCAGTTCTTC	CASSPRGQSSYNEQFF
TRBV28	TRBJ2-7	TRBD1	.	TGTGCCAGCAGTTTGGGACAGGGGGCCCATCAGTACTTC	CASSLGQGAHQYF
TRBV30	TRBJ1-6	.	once	TGTGCCTGGAGTGTATTGACACTGAGTTCACCCCTCCACTTT	CAWSVLTLSSPLHF
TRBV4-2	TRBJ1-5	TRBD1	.	TGTGCCAGCAGCCAAGATCTAACAGGGGGTTGGTTATACAATCAGCCCCAGCATTTT	CASSQDLTGGWLYNQPQHF
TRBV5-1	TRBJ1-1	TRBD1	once	TGCGCCAGCAGAGGGACAGGGCGACAGTGGGCTGAAGCTTTCTTT	CASRGTGRQWAEAFF
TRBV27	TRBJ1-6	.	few	TGTGCCAGCAGTCCCCTGAGCTCCTATAATTCACCCCTCCACTTT	CASSPLSSYNSPLHF
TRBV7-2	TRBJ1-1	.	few	TGTGCCAGCAGCCCGGGACATACGAACACTGAAGCTTTCTTT	CASSPGHTNTEAFF
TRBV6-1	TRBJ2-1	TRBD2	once	TGTGCCAGCAGTGAGCTAGCGGGAACGGGGTATGAGCAGTTCTTC	CASSELAGTGYEQFF
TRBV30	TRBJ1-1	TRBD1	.	TGTGCCTGGTCCCACAGGGGTGTGAACACTGAAGCTTTCTTT	CAWSHRGVNTEAFF
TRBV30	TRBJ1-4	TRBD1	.	TGTGCCTGGGAGACAGGGGCGGCTAATGAAAAACTGTTTTTT	CAWETGAANEKLFF
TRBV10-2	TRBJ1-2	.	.	TGCGCCAGCAGTGATTACAGCCTCGGGACAGGCTACACCTTC	CASSDYSLGTGYTF
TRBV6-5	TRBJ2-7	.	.	TGTGCCAGCACTCGTCACAGGGAAAGCTACGAGCAGTACTTC	CASTRHRESYEQYF
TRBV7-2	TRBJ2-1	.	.	TGTGCCAGCAGCTCGACACTAGCCCGCAAGTCGGCTGAGCAGTTCTTC	CASSSTLARKSAEQFF
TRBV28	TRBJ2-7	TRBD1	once	TGTGCCAGCAGTGCCCGGGACAGGGGGGGGGAGCAGTACTTC	CASSARDRGGEQYF
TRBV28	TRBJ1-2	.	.	TGTGCCAGCAGCCTATACAGGGCGGGCTATGGCTACACCTTC	CASSLYRAGYGYTF
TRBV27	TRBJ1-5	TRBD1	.	TGTGCCAGCAGTACACAGGGGGCTTACAATCAGCCCCAGCATTTT	CASSTQGAYNQPQHF
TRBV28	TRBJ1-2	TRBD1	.	TGTGCCAGCAGCTATTTCCACCCGGGACAGGGACCCCTTTATTATGGCTACACCTTC	CASSYFHPGQGPLYYGYTF
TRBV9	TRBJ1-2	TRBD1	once	TGTGCCAGCAGCGTGGCCGGGACAGGGCACTATGGCTACACCTTC	CASSVAGTGHYGYTF
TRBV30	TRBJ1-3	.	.	TGTGCCCAGCTAGCCGGAAACACCATATATTTT	CAQLAGNTIYF
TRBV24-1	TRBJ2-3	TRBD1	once	TGTGCCACCAGTGATTTTGTGACAGGGGGCGTTACAGATACGCAGTATTTT	CATSDFVTGGVTDTQYF
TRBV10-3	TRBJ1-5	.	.	TGTGCCATCAGCCGGGATCTAAATAGCAATCAGCCCCAGCATTTT	CAISRDLNSNQPQHF
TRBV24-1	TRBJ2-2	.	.	TGTGCCACCAGTGACACCGGACAGTACACCGGGGAGCTGTTTTTT	CATSDTGQYTGELFF
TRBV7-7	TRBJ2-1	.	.	TGTGCTAGCAGCAAAGACTGGCTTTCGACCCCTGAGCAGTTCTTC	CASSKDWLSTPEQFF
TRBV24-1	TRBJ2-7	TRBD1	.	TGTGCCACTGGGGGACAGGGGAGACACGAGCAGTACTTC	CATGGQGRHEQYF
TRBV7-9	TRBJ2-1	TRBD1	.	TGTGCCAGCAGCCCCCGACAGGGGGCCTACAATGAGCAGTTCTTC	CASSPRQGAYNEQFF
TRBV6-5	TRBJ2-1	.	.	TGTGCCAGCAACCACAGGGAAAACAATGAGCAGTTCTTC	CASNHRENNEQFF
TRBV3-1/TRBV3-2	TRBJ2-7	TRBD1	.	TGTGCCAGCAGCCAAGAATCGACAGGGGCTCCCTACGAGCAGTACTTC	CASSQESTGAPYEQYF
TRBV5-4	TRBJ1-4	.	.	TGTGCCAGCAGCTTGGATCGGACAAGCGAAAAACTGTTTTTT	CASSLDRTSEKLFF
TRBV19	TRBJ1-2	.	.	TGTGCCAGTCTAGGGGGTGACGATGGCTACACCTTC	CASLGGDDGYTF
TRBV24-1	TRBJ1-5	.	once	TGTGCCACCAGTGGCTATAGCAATCAGCCCCAGCATTTT	CATSGYSNQPQHF
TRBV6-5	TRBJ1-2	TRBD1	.	TGTGCCAGCAACGACAGGGACTATGGCTACACCTTC	CASNDRDYGYTF
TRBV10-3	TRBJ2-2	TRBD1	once	TGTGCCATCAGTGAGTCTGGGACAGGGGATACCGGGGAGCTGTTTTTT	CAISESGTGDTGELFF
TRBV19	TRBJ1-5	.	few	TGTGCCAGTAGTATAGCCCCTCCGGATCAGCCCCAGCATTTT	CASSIAPPDQPQHF
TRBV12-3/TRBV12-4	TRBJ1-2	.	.	TGTGCCAGCAAGGGGGAGGGGAATTATGGCTACACCTTC	CASKGEGNYGYTF
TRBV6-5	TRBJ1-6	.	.	TGTGCCAGCAGTACAGGGTTCTATAATTCACCCCTCCACTTT	CASSTGFYNSPLHF
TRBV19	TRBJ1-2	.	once	TGTGCCACCGCCCTTCATGGGGGGTACTATGGCTACACCTTC	CATALHGGYYGYTF
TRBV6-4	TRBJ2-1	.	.	TGTGCCAGCAGCGCCCAGGGGACCTACAATGAGCAGTTCTTC	CASSAQGTYNEQFF
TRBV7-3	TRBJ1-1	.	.	TGTGCCAGCAGCCCTAATAGCGGCGTGCAATCCCACACTGAAGCTTTCTTT	CASSPNSGVQSHTEAFF
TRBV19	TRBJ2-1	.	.	TGTGCCAGTAGTGACGCCGACTGGAACAATGAGCAGTTCTTC	CASSDADWNNEQFF
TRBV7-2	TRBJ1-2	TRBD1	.	TGTGCCAGCAGCTTCCGAACAGGGGCTGGACGGTATGGCTACACCTTC	CASSFRTGAGRYGYTF
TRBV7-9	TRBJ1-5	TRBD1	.	TGTGCCAGCAGCTTAGGGACAGGGTTTACGAATCAGCCCCAGCATTTT	CASSLGTGFTNQPQHF
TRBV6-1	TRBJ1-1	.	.	TGTGCCAGCAGTGAACTTAGTAACACTGAAGCTTTCTTT	CASSELSNTEAFF
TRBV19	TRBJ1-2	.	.	TGTGCCAGTAGTCCCCGACAGGATGGCTACACCTTC	CASSPRQDGYTF
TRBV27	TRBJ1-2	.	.	TGTGCCAGCAGTCTAGGGGGTAATCGCTACACCTTC	CASSLGGNRYTF
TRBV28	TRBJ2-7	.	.	TGTGCCAGCAGTTTGTTTACCGGAGCAAAAGGCGAGCAGTACTTC	CASSLFTGAKGEQYF
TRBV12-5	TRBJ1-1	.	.	TGTGCTAGTGGTTTGGGCGGGGGCACTGAAGCTTTCTTT	CASGLGGGTEAFF
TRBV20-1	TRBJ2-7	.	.	TGCAGTGCTCTCCTAGTCGGCGAGCAGTACTTC	CSALLVGEQYF
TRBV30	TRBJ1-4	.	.	TGTGCCTGGAGTGTACAGGAAGAAAAACTGTTTTTT	CAWSVQEEKLFF
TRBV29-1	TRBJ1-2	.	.	TGCAGCGTTGAATTGTCGGGGGGCGCGGGCTATGGCTACACCTTC	CSVELSGGAGYGYTF
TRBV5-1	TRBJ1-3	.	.	TGCGCCAGCAGCCGGGACAACTCTGGAAACACCATATATTTT	CASSRDNSGNTIYF
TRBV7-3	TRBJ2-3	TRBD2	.	TGTGCCAGCAGCCCCCGACTAGCGGGAGGGCCCAAAGATACGCAGTATTTT	CASSPRLAGGPKDTQYF
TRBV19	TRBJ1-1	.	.	TGTGCCAGTAGCACTCCCAAACGGGAGCACACTGAAGCTTTCTTT	CASSTPKREHTEAFF
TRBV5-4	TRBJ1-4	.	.	TGTGCCAGCAGCTTGGTCCAGGGAGGGAATGAAAAACTGTTTTTT	CASSLVQGGNEKLFF